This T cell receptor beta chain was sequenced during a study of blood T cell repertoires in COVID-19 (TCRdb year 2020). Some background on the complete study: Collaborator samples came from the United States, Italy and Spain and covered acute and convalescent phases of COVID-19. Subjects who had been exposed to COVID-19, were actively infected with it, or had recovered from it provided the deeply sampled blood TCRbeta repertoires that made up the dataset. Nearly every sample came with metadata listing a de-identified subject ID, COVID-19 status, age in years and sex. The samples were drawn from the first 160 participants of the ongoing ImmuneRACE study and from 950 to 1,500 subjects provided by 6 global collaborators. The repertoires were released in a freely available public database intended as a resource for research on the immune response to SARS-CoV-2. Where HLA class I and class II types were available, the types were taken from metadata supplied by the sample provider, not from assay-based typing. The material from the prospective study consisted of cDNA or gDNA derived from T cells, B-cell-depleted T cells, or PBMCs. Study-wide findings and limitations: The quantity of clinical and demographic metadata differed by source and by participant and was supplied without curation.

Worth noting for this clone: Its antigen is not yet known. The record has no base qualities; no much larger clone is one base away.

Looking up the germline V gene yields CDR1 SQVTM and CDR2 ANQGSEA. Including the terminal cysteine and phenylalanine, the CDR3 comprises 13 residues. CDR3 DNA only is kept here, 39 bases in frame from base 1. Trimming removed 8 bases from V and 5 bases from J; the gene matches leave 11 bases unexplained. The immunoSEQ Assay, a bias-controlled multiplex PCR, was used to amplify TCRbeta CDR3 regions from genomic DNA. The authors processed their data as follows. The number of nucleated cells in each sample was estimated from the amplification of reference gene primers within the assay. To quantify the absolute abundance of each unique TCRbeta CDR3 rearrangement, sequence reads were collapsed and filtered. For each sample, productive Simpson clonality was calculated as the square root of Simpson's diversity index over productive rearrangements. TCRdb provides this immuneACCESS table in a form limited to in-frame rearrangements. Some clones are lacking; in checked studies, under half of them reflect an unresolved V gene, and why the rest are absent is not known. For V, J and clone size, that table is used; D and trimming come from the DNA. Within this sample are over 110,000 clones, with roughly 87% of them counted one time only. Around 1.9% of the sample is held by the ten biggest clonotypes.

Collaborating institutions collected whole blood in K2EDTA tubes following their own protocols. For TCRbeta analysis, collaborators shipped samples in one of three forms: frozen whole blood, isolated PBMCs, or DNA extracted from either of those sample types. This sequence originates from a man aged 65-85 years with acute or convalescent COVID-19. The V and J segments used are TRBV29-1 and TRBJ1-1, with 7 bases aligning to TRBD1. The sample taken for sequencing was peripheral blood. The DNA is TGCAGCTCGAGTAGGGGGCTAGGGACTGAAGCTTTCTTT. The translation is CSSSRGLGTEAFF. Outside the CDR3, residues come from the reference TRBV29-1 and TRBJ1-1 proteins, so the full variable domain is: SAVISQKPSRDICQRGTSLTIQCQVDSQVTMMFWYRQQPGQSLTLIATANQGSEATYESGFVIDKFPISRPNLTFSTLTVSNMSPEDSSIYLCSSSRGLGTEAFFGQGTRLTVV.